Within the sample, the clone carrying this T cell receptor beta chain is medium-sized (0.01 to 0.1%). Its cognate antigen is unknown. The data derive from a study of T cell repertoires in aging, cancer and after chemotherapy. Background on the study: Paired samples before and after chemotherapy came from glioblastoma patients receiving temozolomide-based therapy.

Overall study findings and caveats: Age-matched healthy donors had significantly more diverse, less clonal blood TCR repertoires than untreated cancer patients.

Rearranged V-D-J TRB sequences were amplified with a mixed TRB-A/B primer pool. One entry per CDR3 protein results from TCRdb running MiXCR on the multiplex PCR reads. This sample has over a thousand distinct CDR3 sequences, with around a fifth found just once. Peripheral blood genomic DNA, not sorted cells or RNA, was the template. Per the germline V gene, CDR1 is SGHTA and CDR2 is FQGNSA. The length of the CDR3 is 13 residues. J gave up 0 bases and V 8 bases, and 1 base lay outside the gene matches. The origin of this receptor is a human donor with a solid tumor. The sample taken for sequencing was blood. The rearrangement links TRBV7-2 to TRBJ2-1, with TRBD1 matching 7 bases. The CDR3 DNA is TGTGCCAGCCGGGACAGCTCCTACAATGAGCAGTTCTTC. It is translated as CASRDSSYNEQFF. Variable domain in full (rest from reference TRBV7-2 and TRBJ2-1): GAGVSQSPSNKVTEKGKDVELRCDPISGHTALYWYRQSLGQGLEFLIYFQGNSAPDKSGLPSDRFSAERTGGSVSTLTIQRTQQEDSAVYLCASRDSSYNEQFFGPGTRLTVL.